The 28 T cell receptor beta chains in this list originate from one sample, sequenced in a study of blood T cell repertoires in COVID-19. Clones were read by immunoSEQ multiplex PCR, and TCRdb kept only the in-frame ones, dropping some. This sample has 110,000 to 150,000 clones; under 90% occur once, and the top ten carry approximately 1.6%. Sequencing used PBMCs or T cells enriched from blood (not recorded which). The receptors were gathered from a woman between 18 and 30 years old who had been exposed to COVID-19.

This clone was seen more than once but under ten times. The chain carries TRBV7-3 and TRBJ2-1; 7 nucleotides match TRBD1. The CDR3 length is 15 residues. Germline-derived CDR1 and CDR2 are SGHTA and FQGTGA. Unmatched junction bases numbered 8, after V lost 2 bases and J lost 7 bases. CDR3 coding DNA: TGTGCCAGCAGCTTAGCACAGGGGAATGGGAATGAGCAGTTCTTC. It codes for CASSLAQGNGNEQFF. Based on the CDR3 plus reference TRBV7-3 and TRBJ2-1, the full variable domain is GAGVSQTPSNKVTEKGKYVELRCDPISGHTALYWYRQSLGQGPEFLIYFQGTGAADDSGLPNDRFFAVRPEGSVSTLKIQRTERGDSAVYLCASSLAQGNGNEQFFGPGTRLTVL.

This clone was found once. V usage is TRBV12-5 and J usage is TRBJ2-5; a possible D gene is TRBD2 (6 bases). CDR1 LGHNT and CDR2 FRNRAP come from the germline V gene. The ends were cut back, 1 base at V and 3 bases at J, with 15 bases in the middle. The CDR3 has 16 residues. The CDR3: CASGLGDSGGKETQYF. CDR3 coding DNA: TGTGCTAGTGGTTTGGGGGATTCGGGCGGGAAAGAGACCCAGTACTTC.

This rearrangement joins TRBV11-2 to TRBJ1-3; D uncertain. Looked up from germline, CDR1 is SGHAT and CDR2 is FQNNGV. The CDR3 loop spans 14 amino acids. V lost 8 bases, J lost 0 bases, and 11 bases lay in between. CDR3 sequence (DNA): TGTGCCAGCCGGCGGAGCCTCTCTGGAAACACCATATATTTT. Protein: CASRRSLSGNTIYF.

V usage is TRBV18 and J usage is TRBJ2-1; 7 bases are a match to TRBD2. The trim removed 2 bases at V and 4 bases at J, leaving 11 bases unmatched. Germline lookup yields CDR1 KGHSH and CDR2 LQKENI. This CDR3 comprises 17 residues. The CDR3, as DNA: TGTGCCAGCTCACCATTTTATCCGGGAGGACATTACAATGAGCAGTTCTTC. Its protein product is CASSPFYPGGHYNEQFF.

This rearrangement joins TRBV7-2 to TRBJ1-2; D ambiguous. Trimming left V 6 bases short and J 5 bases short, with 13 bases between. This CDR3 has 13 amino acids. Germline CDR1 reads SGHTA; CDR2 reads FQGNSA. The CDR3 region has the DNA TGTGCCAGCAGGCCCCGGGGATGGTATGGCTACACCTTC. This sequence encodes CASRPRGWYGYTF.

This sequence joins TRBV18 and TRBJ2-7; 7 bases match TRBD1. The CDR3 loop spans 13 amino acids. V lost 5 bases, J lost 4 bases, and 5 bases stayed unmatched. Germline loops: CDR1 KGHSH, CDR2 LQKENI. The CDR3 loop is CASSADRAYEQYF. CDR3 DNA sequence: TGTGCCAGCTCAGCCGACAGGGCTTACGAGCAGTACTTC.

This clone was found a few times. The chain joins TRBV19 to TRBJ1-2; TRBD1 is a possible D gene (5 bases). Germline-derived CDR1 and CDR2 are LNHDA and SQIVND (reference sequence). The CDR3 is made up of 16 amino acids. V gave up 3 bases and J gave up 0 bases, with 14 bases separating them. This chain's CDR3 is CASSISGTVANYGYTF. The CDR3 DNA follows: TGTGCCAGTAGTATTTCCGGGACTGTAGCTAACTATGGCTACACCTTC.

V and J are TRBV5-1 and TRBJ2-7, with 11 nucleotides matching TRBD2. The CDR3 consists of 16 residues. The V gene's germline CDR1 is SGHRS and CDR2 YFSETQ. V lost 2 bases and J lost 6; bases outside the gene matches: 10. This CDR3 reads CASSLGTSGGVGEQYF. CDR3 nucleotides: TGCGCCAGCAGCTTAGGGACTAGCGGCGGAGTGGGCGAGCAGTACTTC.

CDR3 loop: CATGTGGGNQPQHF. CDR3 in DNA: TGTGCCACCGGGACAGGGGGCGGCAATCAGCCCCAGCATTTT. This sequence joins TRBV24-1 and TRBJ1-5; 12 nucleotides match TRBD1. The germline V gene has CDR1 KGHDR and CDR2 SFDVKD. The CDR3 length is 14 residues. V trimming: 9 bases; J trimming: 2 bases; junction bases outside the gene matches: 1.

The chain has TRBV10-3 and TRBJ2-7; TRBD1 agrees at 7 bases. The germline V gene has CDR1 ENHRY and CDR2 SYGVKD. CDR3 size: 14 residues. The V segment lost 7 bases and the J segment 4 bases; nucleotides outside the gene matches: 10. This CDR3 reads CAITRDSIMYEQYF. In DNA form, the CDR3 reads TGTGCCATCACCCGGGACAGCATAATGTACGAGCAGTACTTC.

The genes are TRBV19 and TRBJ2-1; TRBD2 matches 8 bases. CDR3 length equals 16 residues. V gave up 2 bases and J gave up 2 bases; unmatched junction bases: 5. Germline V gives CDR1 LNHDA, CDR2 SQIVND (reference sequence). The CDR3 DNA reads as TGTGCCAGTAGTATATGGGGCGGGGGGACCTACAATGAGCAGTTCTTC. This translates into CASSIWGGGTYNEQFF.

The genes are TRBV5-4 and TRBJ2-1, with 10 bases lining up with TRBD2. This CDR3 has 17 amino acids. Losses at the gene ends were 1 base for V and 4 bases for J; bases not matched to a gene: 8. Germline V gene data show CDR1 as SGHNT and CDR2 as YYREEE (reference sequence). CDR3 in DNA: TGTGCCAGCAGCTTGAATCCTAGCGGGAGCGGGTACAATGAGCAGTTCTTC. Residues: CASSLNPSGSGYNEQFF.

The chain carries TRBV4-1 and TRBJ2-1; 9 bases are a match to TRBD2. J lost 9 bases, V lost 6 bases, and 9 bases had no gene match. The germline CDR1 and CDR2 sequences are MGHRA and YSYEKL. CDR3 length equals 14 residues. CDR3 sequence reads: CASRGSGSRVEQFF. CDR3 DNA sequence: TGCGCCAGCAGGGGTAGCGGGAGTAGGGTTGAGCAGTTCTTC.

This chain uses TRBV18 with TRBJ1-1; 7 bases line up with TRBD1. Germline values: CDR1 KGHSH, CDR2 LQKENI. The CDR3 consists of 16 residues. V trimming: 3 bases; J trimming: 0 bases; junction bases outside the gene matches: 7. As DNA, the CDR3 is TGTGCCAGCTCACCTACGACAGGGCCAATGAACACTGAAGCTTTCTTT. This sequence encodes CASSPTTGPMNTEAFF. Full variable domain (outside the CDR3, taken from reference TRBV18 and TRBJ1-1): NAGVMQNPRHLVRRRGQEARLRCSPMKGHSHVYWYRQLPEEGLKFMVYLQKENIIDESGMPKERFSAEFPKEGPSILRIQQVVRGDSAAYFCASSPTTGPMNTEAFFGQGTRLTVV.

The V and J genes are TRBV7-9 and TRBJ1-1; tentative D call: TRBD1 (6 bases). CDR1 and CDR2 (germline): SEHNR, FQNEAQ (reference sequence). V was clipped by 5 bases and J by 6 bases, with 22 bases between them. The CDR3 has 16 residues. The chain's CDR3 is CASSGRGYREPAEAFF. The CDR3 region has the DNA TGTGCCAGCAGCGGTAGAGGGTACAGGGAACCAGCTGAAGCTTTCTTT.

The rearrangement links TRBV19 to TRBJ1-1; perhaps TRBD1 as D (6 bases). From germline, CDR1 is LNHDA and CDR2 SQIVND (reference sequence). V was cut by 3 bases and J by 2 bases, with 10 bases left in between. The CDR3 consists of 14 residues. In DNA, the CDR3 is TGTGCCAGTAGTATCAGGACAGTAAACACTGAAGCTTTCTTT. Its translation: CASSIRTVNTEAFF.

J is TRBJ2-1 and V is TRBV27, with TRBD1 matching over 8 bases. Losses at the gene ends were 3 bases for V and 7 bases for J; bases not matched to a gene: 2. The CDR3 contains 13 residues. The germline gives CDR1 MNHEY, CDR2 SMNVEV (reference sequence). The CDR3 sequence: CASSLDRENEQFF. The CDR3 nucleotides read TGTGCCAGCAGTTTGGACAGGGAGAATGAGCAGTTCTTC.

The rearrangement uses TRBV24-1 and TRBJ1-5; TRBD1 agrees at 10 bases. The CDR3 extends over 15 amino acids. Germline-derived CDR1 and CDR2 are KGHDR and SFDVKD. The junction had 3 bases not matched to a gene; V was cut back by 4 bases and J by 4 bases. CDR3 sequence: CATSDGQGVNQPQHF. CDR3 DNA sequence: TGTGCCACCAGTGACGGACAGGGGGTGAATCAGCCCCAGCATTTT.

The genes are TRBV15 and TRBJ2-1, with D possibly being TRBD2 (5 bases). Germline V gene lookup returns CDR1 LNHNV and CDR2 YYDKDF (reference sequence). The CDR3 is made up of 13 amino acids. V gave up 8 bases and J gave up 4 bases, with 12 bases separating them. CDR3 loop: CATRWTVYNEQFF. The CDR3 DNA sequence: TGTGCCACCCGCTGGACTGTATACAATGAGCAGTTCTTC.

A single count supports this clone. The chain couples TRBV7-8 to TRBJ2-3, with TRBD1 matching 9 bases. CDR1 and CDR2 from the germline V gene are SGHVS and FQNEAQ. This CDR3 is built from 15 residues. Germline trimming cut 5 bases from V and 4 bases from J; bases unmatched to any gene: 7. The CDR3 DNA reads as TGTGCCAGCAGCGACACGAGGACAGGGGCAGATACGCAGTATTTT. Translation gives CASSDTRTGADTQYF.

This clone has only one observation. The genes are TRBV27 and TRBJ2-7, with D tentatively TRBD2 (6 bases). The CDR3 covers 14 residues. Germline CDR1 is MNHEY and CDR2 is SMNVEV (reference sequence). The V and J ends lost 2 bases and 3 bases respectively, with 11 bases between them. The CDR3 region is CASSLLAKDYEQYF. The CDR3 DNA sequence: TGTGCCAGCAGTTTACTAGCGAAAGACTACGAGCAGTACTTC.

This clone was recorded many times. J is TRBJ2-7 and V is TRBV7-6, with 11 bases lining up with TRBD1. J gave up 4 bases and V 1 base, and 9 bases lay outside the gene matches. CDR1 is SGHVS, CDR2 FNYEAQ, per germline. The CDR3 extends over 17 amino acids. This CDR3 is CASSLDVGTGGLYEQYF. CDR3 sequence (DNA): TGTGCCAGCAGCTTAGACGTTGGGACAGGGGGTTTGTACGAGCAGTACTTC.

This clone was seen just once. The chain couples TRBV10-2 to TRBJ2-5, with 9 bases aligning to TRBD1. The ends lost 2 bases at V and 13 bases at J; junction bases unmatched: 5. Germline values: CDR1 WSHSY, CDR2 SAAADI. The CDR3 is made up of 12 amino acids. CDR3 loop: CASSEIGTGTYF. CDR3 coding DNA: TGCGCCAGCAGTGAGATCGGGACAGGGACGTACTTC.

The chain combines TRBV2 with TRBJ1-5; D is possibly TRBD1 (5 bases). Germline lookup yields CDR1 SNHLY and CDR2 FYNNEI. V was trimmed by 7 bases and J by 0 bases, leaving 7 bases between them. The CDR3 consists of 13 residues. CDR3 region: CASTRDSNQPQHF. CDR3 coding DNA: TGTGCCAGCACCAGGGATAGCAATCAGCCCCAGCATTTT.

In DNA form, the CDR3 reads TGTGCCAGTAGGGGGACAGCCCGAGGGGGAGGCTACACCTTC. Protein product: CASRGTARGGGYTF. The rearrangement joins TRBV19 to TRBJ1-2; 7 bases agree with TRBD1. CDR1 and CDR2 from the germline V gene are LNHDA and SQIVND (reference sequence). The CDR3 totals 14 residues. The J segment lost 8 bases and the V segment lost 6 bases, leaving 12 bases of the junction unmatched.

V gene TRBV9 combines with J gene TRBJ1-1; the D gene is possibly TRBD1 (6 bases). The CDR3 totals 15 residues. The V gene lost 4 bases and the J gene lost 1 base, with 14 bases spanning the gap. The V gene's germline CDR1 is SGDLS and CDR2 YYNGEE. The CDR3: CASSLTGGGNTEAFF. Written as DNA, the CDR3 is TGTGCCAGCAGCCTAACGGGGGGCGGGAACACTGAAGCTTTCTTT.

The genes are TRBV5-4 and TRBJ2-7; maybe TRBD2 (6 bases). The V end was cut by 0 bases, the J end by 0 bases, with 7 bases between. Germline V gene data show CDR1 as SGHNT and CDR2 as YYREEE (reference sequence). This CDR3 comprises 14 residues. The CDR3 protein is CASSLAGDSYEQYF. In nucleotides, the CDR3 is TGTGCCAGCAGCTTGGCGGGGGACTCCTACGAGCAGTACTTC. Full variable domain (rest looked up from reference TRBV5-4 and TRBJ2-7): ETGVTQSPTHLIKTRGQQVTLRCSSQSGHNTVSWYQQALGQGPQFIFQYYREEENGRGNFPPRFSGLQFPNYSSELNVNALELDDSALYLCASSLAGDSYEQYFGPGTRLTVT.

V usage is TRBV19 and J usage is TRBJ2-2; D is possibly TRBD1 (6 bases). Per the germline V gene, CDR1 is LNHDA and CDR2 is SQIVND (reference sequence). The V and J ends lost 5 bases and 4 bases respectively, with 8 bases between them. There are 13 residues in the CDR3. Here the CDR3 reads CASSLGATGELFF. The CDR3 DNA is TGTGCCAGTAGTTTGGGGGCCACCGGGGAGCTGTTTTTT. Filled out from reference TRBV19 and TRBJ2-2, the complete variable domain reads DGGITQSPKYLFRKEGQNVTLSCEQNLNHDAMYWYRQDPGQGLRLIYYSQIVNDFQKGDIAEGYSVSREKKESFPLTVTSAQKNPTAFYLCASSLGATGELFFGEGSRLTVL.